This TCR beta chain was recorded in a study of monozygotic twins with inflammatory bowel disease. As to this clonotype: Antigen unknown.

The study's findings and limits: Other individuals had fewer clonotypes in common with IBD patients than with healthy twins, especially with disease activity. Varying immunosuppressive regimens may have increased patient repertoire variability.

TCRdb reanalyzed the 5' RACE reads, giving one entry per CDR3 protein sequence and no DNA. Its clone listing holds over 150,000 distinct CDR3 sequences. Germline V gene data show CDR1 as SGHRS and CDR2 as YFSETQ. CDR3 length: 15 amino acids. J is TRBJ2-2 and V is TRBV5-1; TCRdb proposes TRBD2, but this gene call is untestable without DNA. The sequencing input was blood. This TCR derives from a human donor with ulcerative colitis or Crohn's disease, or a healthy co-twin of an affected twin (not recorded which). CDR3: CASTGTSGVTGELFF.